Listed here are 32 T cell receptor beta chains from one sample, sequenced in a study of T cells in Graves' hyperthyroidism and ophthalmopathy. From RNA transcripts, TCR beta CDR3 regions were amplified. With the HTBI primer set, the TCR CDR3 went through a first round of RT-PCR. TCRdb fed the multiplex PCR reads into MiXCR, producing one record per CDR3 protein. The repertoire has around 420,000 distinct CDR3 sequences, roughly an eighth of them found once; the top ten carry around 5.3%. The source material was blood. These TCRs come from a woman aged 18-35 years with Graves' hyperthyroidism.

CDR3 residues: CASSRRPGELFF. The CDR3 coding sequence is TGCGCCAGCAGCCGTCGCCCCGGGGAGCTGTTTTTT. V is TRBV5-1 and J is TRBJ2-2; D not certain. This CDR3 has 12 amino acids. Germline values: CDR1 SGHRS, CDR2 YFSETQ. V was shortened by 4 bases and J by 6 bases, with 7 bases between the two germline ends.

Comments on this clonotype: One base away lies a much larger clone, so this may be a sequencing read error. This chain connects TRBV13 to TRBJ2-2; 10 positions match TRBD2. This CDR3 region has 15 residues. The germline CDR1 and CDR2 sequences are PRHDT and FYEKMQ (reference sequence). The CDR3 region has the DNA TGTACCAGCAGCTTACGGCTAGCGGGAGCCGGGGAGCTGTTTTTT. It translates to CTSSLRLAGAGELFF.

A few counts support this clonotype. This chain joins TRBV6-1 and TRBJ1-4; D uncertain. The germline V gene has CDR1 MNHNS and CDR2 SASEGT. CDR3 length: 16 amino acids. V was pared by 5 bases and J by 4 bases, with 17 bases between. Here the CDR3 reads CASSPRGGRNNEKLFF. CDR3 nucleotides: TGTGCCAGCAGTCCTCGGGGAGGCAGGAATAATGAAAAACTGTTTTTT.

This clonotype was picked up a small number of times. V gene TRBV2 combines with J gene TRBJ1-5, with a weak D call TRBD1 (5 bases). The CDR3 spans 14 residues. Germline V lookup: CDR1 SNHLY, CDR2 FYNNEI. The V end lost 7 bases, the J end lost 0 bases, and 10 bases lay between the germline ends. CDR3 residues: CASNEGNSNQPQHF. The CDR3 bases are TGTGCCAGCAATGAGGGGAATAGCAATCAGCCCCAGCATTTT.

This clonotype was observed many times. This sequence joins TRBV12-3 or TRBV12-4 and TRBJ2-5, with D tentatively TRBD2 (6 bases). This CDR3 has 12 residues. V was clipped by 6 bases and J by 4 bases, with 9 bases between them. The CDR3 is CASSTGRETQYF. Here the CDR3 DNA reads TGTGCCAGCAGCACCGGGAGAGAGACCCAGTACTTC.

This clonotype was detected many times. The V call is TRBV28, the J call TRBJ2-2; 7 nucleotides line up with TRBD2. Germline CDR1 is MDHEN and CDR2 is SYDVKM. With V trimmed by 2 bases and J by 5 bases, 8 bases remained unmatched. The CDR3 length is 16 residues. The CDR3 DNA reads as TGTGCCAGCAGTTTACGTGTGCGGGAGAAGACCGGGGAGCTGTTTTTT. Translating gives CASSLRVREKTGELFF.

The chain couples TRBV20-1 to TRBJ1-2, with D uncertain. The CDR3 loop spans 14 amino acids. The V end was cut by 6 bases, the J end by 6 bases, with 20 bases between. Germline-derived CDR1 and CDR2 are DFQATT and SNEGSKA (reference sequence). This chain's CDR3 is CSADVGGLKDGYTF. The CDR3 bases are TGCAGTGCCGACGTTGGTGGGCTAAAGGATGGCTACACCTTC.

The gene calls are TRBV5-4 and TRBJ1-1; possible D gene TRBD1, 5 bases. The V gene lost 1 base and the J gene lost 1 base, with 11 bases spanning the gap. The CDR3 spans 15 residues. Germline assignment: CDR1 SGHNT and CDR2 YYREEE (reference sequence). The CDR3 protein is CASSLIGEGNTEAFF. The CDR3 DNA is TGTGCCAGCAGCTTGATAGGGGAGGGGAACACTGAAGCTTTCTTT.

Many counts were recorded for this clonotype. The chain joins TRBV2 to TRBJ2-3; TRBD2 agrees at 8 bases. Germline V gives CDR1 SNHLY, CDR2 FYNNEI. Losses at the gene ends were 2 bases for V and 2 bases for J; bases not matched to a gene: 3. The CDR3 is 15 residues long. The CDR3 loop is CASSESGSPTDTQYF. As DNA, the CDR3 is TGTGCCAGCAGTGAAAGCGGGAGCCCCACAGATACGCAGTATTTT.

This clonotype was observed a few times. The chain uses TRBV5-6 and TRBJ1-3; D is ambiguous. Between the trimmed V and J ends, which lost 0 bases and 0 bases, there was a span of 13 bases. This CDR3 spans 17 amino acids. In germline, CDR1 is SGHDT, CDR2 YYEEEE. The CDR3 is CASSLGELRLSGNTIYF. The CDR3 nucleotides read TGTGCCAGCAGCTTGGGAGAGTTGCGTCTCTCTGGAAACACCATATATTTT.

A note on this clonotype: Being one base from a much bigger clone, this may be a read error. The gene calls are TRBV18 and TRBJ2-1; D is possibly TRBD2 (5 bases). Germline assignment: CDR1 KGHSH and CDR2 LQKENI. The CDR3 length is 16 residues. Trimming took off 0 bases at V and 4 bases at J, with 13 bases between the two ends. CDR3 nucleotide sequence: TGTGCCAGCTCACCACCCTTGTGGGAGAGGTACAATGAGCAGTTCTTC. Residues: CASSPPLWERYNEQFF.

This clonotype was counted many times. V usage is TRBV5-5 and J usage is TRBJ2-7; TRBD1 or TRBD2 may be the D gene (5 bases each). Germline-derived CDR1 and CDR2 are SGHKS and YYEKEE (reference sequence). The CDR3 is 16 amino acids. The V end lost 3 bases, the J end lost 1 base, and 17 bases lay between the germline ends. The CDR3 here is CASSSQPGPLSYEQYF. As DNA, the CDR3 is TGTGCCAGCAGCTCGCAACCGGGACCTCTGTCCTACGAGCAGTACTTC.

This clonotype was counted a few times. The gene calls are TRBV27 and TRBJ2-5, with D uncertain. V lost 2 bases to trimming and J lost 2 bases, with 12 bases between them. CDR3 size: 15 residues. Germline V gene sequence: CDR1 MNHEY, CDR2 SMNVEV (reference sequence). This chain's CDR3 is CASSLRASTQETQYF. CDR3 sequence (DNA): TGTGCCAGCAGTTTAAGAGCGAGTACTCAAGAGACCCAGTACTTC.

The gene calls are TRBV30 and TRBJ2-7; 12 nucleotides agree with TRBD1. V shed 8 bases and J 4 bases; nucleotides not matched to a gene: 6. The CDR3 runs 13 residues. Per the germline V gene, CDR1 is GTSNPN and CDR2 is SVGIG (reference sequence). In DNA form, the CDR3 reads TGTGCCCGAGCGGGACAGGGGGCTTACGAGCAGTACTTC. This sequence encodes CARAGQGAYEQYF.

This clonotype was detected many times. The chain couples TRBV4-1 to TRBJ2-7; 7 bases map to TRBD2. CDR3 length: 16 amino acids. After removal of 3 bases from V and 4 bases from J, the junction contained 12 bases not matched to a gene. The germline V gene encodes CDR1 MGHRA and CDR2 YSYEKL. This CDR3 reads CASSHDPTRGTYEQYF. CDR3 DNA sequence: TGCGCCAGCAGCCACGACCCCACGCGGGGGACGTACGAGCAGTACTTC.

The chain carries TRBV12-3 or TRBV12-4 and TRBJ2-7; maybe TRBD2 (5 bases). The CDR3 is made up of 15 amino acids. V shed 1 base and J shed 5 bases, with 15 bases lying between them. The CDR3 nucleotides read TGTGCCAGCAGTTTAGTATACGGGGAGTTCGACGAGCAGTACTTC. Protein sequence: CASSLVYGEFDEQYF.

This clonotype was recorded at least ten times. The CDR3 reads CASRGLRWGVGKYEQYF. The CDR3 region has the DNA TGTGCCAGCAGGGGGTTACGTTGGGGAGTGGGCAAGTACGAGCAGTACTTC. The chain recombines TRBV6-1 with TRBJ2-7, with a possible D match to TRBD2 (5 bases). Germline CDR1 reads MNHNS; CDR2 reads SASEGT. V gave up 6 bases and J gave up 4 bases, with 25 bases separating them. The CDR3 contains 17 residues.

The chain links TRBV27 to TRBJ2-1, with TRBD1 matching 8 bases. Germline values: CDR1 MNHEY, CDR2 SMNVEV (reference sequence). The ends lost 5 bases at V and 5 bases at J; junction bases unmatched: 8. The length of the CDR3 is 15 residues. The CDR3 is CASSLRGPSDNEQFF. In DNA, the CDR3 is TGTGCCAGCAGTCTCAGGGGGCCGTCGGACAATGAGCAGTTCTTC.

This clonotype was seen ten or more times. This chain joins TRBV6-1 and TRBJ2-1; D remains ambiguous. V was trimmed by 3 bases and J by 2 bases, leaving 5 bases between them. Germline V gene data show CDR1 as MNHNS and CDR2 as SASEGT. The CDR3 spans 13 residues. The CDR3 spells CASSDPAYNEQFF. Here the CDR3 DNA reads TGTGCCAGCAGTGACCCAGCCTACAATGAGCAGTTCTTC.

This clonotype was recorded at least ten times. The chain has TRBV27 and TRBJ2-1, with 12 positions matching TRBD2. The trim removed 5 bases at V and 4 bases at J, leaving 18 bases unmatched. The CDR3 covers 20 residues. CDR1 MNHEY and CDR2 SMNVEV come from the germline V gene (reference sequence). The CDR3 DNA reads TGTGCCAGCAGTCTGAGGGCTAAGCTAGCGGGAGGGCCAAGGTACAATGAGCAGTTCTTC. This codes for CASSLRAKLAGGPRYNEQFF.

This chain links TRBV29-1 with TRBJ2-2, with a weak D call TRBD1 (5 bases). The CDR3 has 14 amino acids. Germline V gene sequence: CDR1 SQVTM, CDR2 ANQGSEA. V lost 2 bases and J lost 6, with 13 bases in between. CDR3: CSVERGRQAGELFF. CDR3 nucleotide sequence: TGCAGCGTTGAAAGGGGTCGTCAGGCCGGGGAGCTGTTTTTT.

This clonotype was detected many times. This chain joins TRBV20-1 and TRBJ1-2, with a weak D call TRBD1 (5 bases). Per the germline V gene, CDR1 is DFQATT and CDR2 is SNEGSKA (reference sequence). V dropped 5 bases and J dropped 0 bases, with 13 bases sitting between them. The CDR3 consists of 14 residues. In nucleotides, the CDR3 is TGCAGTGCTGACTCGACAGCCTCTAACTATGGCTACACCTTC. Its translation: CSADSTASNYGYTF.

This chain joins TRBV24-1 and TRBJ2-7; D not resolved. This CDR3 is 13 amino acids long. V was cut by 1 base and J by 5 bases, with 8 bases left in between. CDR1 KGHDR and CDR2 SFDVKD come from the germline V gene. The CDR3 region is CATSDFSRNEQYF. The CDR3 DNA reads TGTGCCACCAGTGATTTTTCCAGAAACGAGCAGTACTTC.

This clonotype showed up many times. The chain couples TRBV12-3 or TRBV12-4 to TRBJ2-1; the D is unclear. The CDR3 consists of 14 residues. V was shortened by 2 bases and J by 6 bases, with 11 bases between the two germline ends. CDR3 in DNA: TGTGCCAGCAGTTTATTTACAGATCGCAATGAGCAGTTCTTC. It specifies CASSLFTDRNEQFF.

This clonotype was seen many times. J is TRBJ2-1 and V is TRBV28, with 13 nucleotides matching TRBD2. The V and J ends lost 0 bases and 7 bases, in that order; junction bases with no gene match: 3. Germline-derived CDR1 and CDR2 are MDHEN and SYDVKM. This CDR3 has 16 amino acids. The CDR3 nucleotides read TGTGCCAGCAGTTTATGGCGGACTAGCGGGAGAAATGAGCAGTTCTTC. This translates into CASSLWRTSGRNEQFF. Using reference TRBV28 and TRBJ2-1 for the parts outside the CDR3, the full variable domain is DVKVTQSSRYLVKRTGEKVFLECVQDMDHENMFWYRQDPGLGLRLIYFSYDVKMKEKGDIPEGYSVSREKKERFSLILESASTNQTSMYLCASSLWRTSGRNEQFFGPGTRLTVL.

The table lists this clonotype with a few counts. V and J are TRBV19 and TRBJ1-2; D is unresolved. CDR1 is LNHDA and CDR2 is SQIVND in the germline V gene (reference sequence). V lost 2 bases and J 0 bases, leaving 10 bases between the germline ends. The CDR3 length is 15 residues. The DNA of the CDR3 is TGTGCCAGTAGTATACAGCCGGCCTCTAACTATGGCTACACCTTC. It translates to CASSIQPASNYGYTF.

This clonotype was counted ten times or more. The rearrangement uses TRBV7-9 and TRBJ2-2; no definite D call. The V gene lost 2 bases and the J gene lost 1 base, with 5 bases spanning the gap. The CDR3 is 14 amino acids. CDR1 is SEHNR and CDR2 is FQNEAQ in the germline V gene (reference sequence). The CDR3 is CASSLLRNTGELFF. The CDR3 bases are TGTGCCAGCAGCTTACTCCGGAACACCGGGGAGCTGTTTTTT.

The chain links TRBV6-1 to TRBJ1-5; 11 nucleotides line up with TRBD1. Trimming cost V 4 bases and J 6 bases; bases outside gene matches: 11. Germline V gives CDR1 MNHNS, CDR2 SASEGT. The CDR3 has 17 amino acids. The CDR3 sequence is CASSVGQGARISQPQHF. The CDR3 bases are TGTGCCAGCAGTGTAGGACAGGGGGCCAGAATTAGTCAGCCCCAGCATTTT.

The V gene is TRBV4-1, the J gene TRBJ2-1, with TRBD2 matching over 10 bases. CDR3 length equals 18 residues. Germline V gene lookup returns CDR1 MGHRA and CDR2 YSYEKL. V was clipped by 2 bases and J by 5 bases; unmatched bases: 12. CDR3 residues: CASSQTPGLAHAHNEQFF. Written as DNA, the CDR3 is TGCGCCAGCAGCCAAACTCCGGGACTAGCGCATGCCCACAATGAGCAGTTCTTC.

This clonotype was seen a handful of times. V and J are TRBV7-9 and TRBJ2-1; D unclear. Germline-derived CDR1 and CDR2 are SEHNR and FQNEAQ (reference sequence). The V end was cut by 1 base, the J end by 4 bases, with 17 bases between. The CDR3 runs 17 residues. CDR3 bases: TGTGCCAGCAGCTTAGGATCTAAGCCTACTGGATACAATGAGCAGTTCTTC. It codes for CASSLGSKPTGYNEQFF.

This clonotype was observed many times. The chain recombines TRBV20-1 with TRBJ2-5, with 8 positions matching TRBD2. The germline gives CDR1 DFQATT, CDR2 SNEGSKA (reference sequence). This CDR3 is 14 amino acids long. V trimming: 2 bases; J trimming: 5 bases; junction bases outside the gene matches: 7. The CDR3, as DNA: TGCAGTGCTAGAAAAGCGGGAGTTGGGGAGACCCAGTACTTC. Translation gives CSARKAGVGETQYF.

This clonotype was seen only once. Germline and junction disagree at one end, which may indicate a read error. J is TRBJ2-2 and V is TRBV7-9; TRBD2 agrees at 11 bases. In germline, CDR1 is SEHNR, CDR2 FQNEAQ (reference sequence). This CDR3 spans 18 amino acids. Here the CDR3 DNA reads TGCGCCAGCAGCCAAGATTGGACTAGCGGGCCAGTCCGGGGGGAGCTGTTTTTT. Protein: CASSQDWTSGPVRGELFF. Full variable domain (outside the CDR3, taken from reference TRBV7-9 and TRBJ2-2): DTGVSQNPRHKITKRGQNVTFRCDPISEHNRLYWYRQTLGQGPEFLTYFQNEAQLEKSRLLSDRFSAERPKGSFSTLEIQRTEQGDSAMYLCASSQDWTSGPVRGELFFGEGSRLTVL.